This T cell receptor beta chain was obtained from a study of T cell repertoires in cytomegalovirus infection. Across the whole study: A matching HLA type, together with CMV infection, was signaled by public TCR beta signatures.

Via MiXCR, TCRdb re-called the reads, giving one row per CDR3 protein. The sample has more than 85,000 distinct CDR3 sequences; roughly 30% are singletons. In this sample, this clonotype turned up many times. Its antigen remains unidentified. Study-level findings and limits: The cumulative frequency of public TCR beta families distinguished individuals who carried CMV together with the relevant HLA. The ex vivo response showed dominance by HLA-C-restricted CMV-specific TCR beta clonotypes.

CDR1 and CDR2 from the germline V gene are SGDLS and YYNGEE. Trimming shortened V by 3 bases and J by 8 bases, and 14 bases separated the two germline ends. This CDR3 is built from 13 residues. This sequence originates from a human donor in good health (CMV status not recorded). Some clones in this sample may be carry-over from other donors' samples. The input for sequencing was CD8+ T cells from cultured PBMCs, taken from culture after CMV antigen stimulation. The V gene is TRBV9, the J gene TRBJ1-1; the D is unclear. DNA for the CDR3: TGTGCCAGCAGCGGGAATGGGGAGACCGAAGCTTTCTTT. It yields the protein CASSGNGETEAFF.